This TCR beta chain originates from a study of shared clonotypes between healthy human individuals (TCRdb year 2020). Regarding the complete study: A few men and a couple of women, aged 18 to 49 years, made up the cohort. For each donor, CD4 naive and CD4 memory were each given three plates, CD8 naive was given two plates, and CD8 memory was given one plate. Per donor, leukapheresis produced somewhere between about 0.85 and 8.9 billion PBMCs. Different laboratories and diverse techniques were used to prepare libraries and sequence TCR repertoires, to increase sequencing depth and limit assay-specific biases. The study deeply sequenced blood TCR repertoires of five healthy adults to estimate repertoire size and the extent of clonotype sharing between individuals. General study outcomes and caveats: Pairwise subsampling led to the expectation that sequencing depth would affect the degree of clonotype sharing among donors. Naive subsets generally had larger estimated clonotype richness than memory subsets did. Rarefaction of sorted-subset datasets indicated incomplete sequencing despite the large sequencing depth. Because the study included only a small number of donors, the genetic and exposure-history diversity represented was limited. Compared with non-shared clonotypes, the clonotypes found in all four sorted-subset donors had higher generation probabilities. Sampling was limited to blood, and TCR repertoires in tissue likely differ from TCR repertoires in blood. Approximately 4.8% of naive CD4, around 4% of naive CD8, around 2.3% of memory CD4, and around 0.42% of memory CD8 clonotypes were shared across several donors.

V is cut back by 9 bases and J by 3 bases, with 10 bases in the junction unmatched. The CDR3, from cysteine to phenylalanine, totals 15 residues. Only CDR3 DNA is held: 45 bases, read in frame from base 1. CDR1 and CDR2 are read off the germline V gene (reference sequence) as SEHNR and FQNEAQ. Using the deep immunoSEQ assay, TCR CDR3 regions were amplified from genomic DNA by multiplex PCR. For each cell subset, the extracted genomic DNA was distributed evenly across all wells of several immunoSEQ 96-well plates, and each plate served as one replicate. For sorted subsets, around 200 ng genomic DNA, equal to 25,000 to 35,000 T cell genomes, was loaded into each replicate PCR. Purified libraries were quantified with a Qubit 3.0 fluorometer, sized on a Bioanalyzer 2100, and re-quantified with the KAPA Library Quantification kit. Every immunoSEQ 96-well plate was sequenced on a dedicated single-read 150-cycle Illumina NextSeq 550 flow cell. Per the authors' processing: Because the immunoSEQ output held only junctional sequences and lacked quality scores, the filtering could not match the filtering applied to full-length reads. To assign V/J genes and CDR3, sequences were annotated against IMGT germline references using PyIR, a Python wrapper for IgBLAST v1.9. Reads were removed for weak V/J assignments (E-value above 1e-6), missing CDR3, stop codons, out-of-frame junctions, or ambiguous translated residues. V3J clonotypes were defined as sequences sharing an identical inferred V gene, J gene, and CDR3 amino acid sequence. The percentage overlap between two repertoires was calculated by dividing the number of shared unique clonotypes by the size of the smaller repertoire. Richness of each repertoire was evaluated using RTK rarefaction, the Chao1 estimator, and Recon v2.1 estimates of unobserved clonotypes. Generation probabilities were computed with OLGA for all TCRbeta clonotypes obtained by the gDNA method from several donors. The immuneACCESS repertoire file appears here via TCRdb, limited to in-frame rearrangements. These files lack a portion of the clones; in checked studies, under half of the deficit traces to unresolved V genes, and the cause of the others is not known. Clonal size and the V and J genes are those of that table, whereas D and trimming came from the DNA. Across this sample there are approximately 740,000 clones, with around two thirds seen only once. The ten top clones hold under 2% of the sample.

Healthy HIV-negative adults with no recently reported acute infections or vaccinations were included as donors. Only Caucasian adults living in Nashville, Tennessee, USA were represented among the donors. CD4+ T cells were enriched by magnetic negative selection; naive cells were then positively selected on CD45RA, and the negative fraction formed the memory subset. After blood collection by leukapheresis, PBMCs were isolated using Ficoll-Histopaque density gradient centrifugation and then cryopreserved in the vapor phase of liquid nitrogen. Analytical flow cytometry was used to check the purity and quantity of every magnetically sorted T cell population. Each sorted fraction had its genomic DNA isolated and then quantified by UV absorbance on a Nanodrop 2000c. Comment on this clone: The target of this receptor is not known. No base qualities exist here, and no much larger clone lies one base off it.

Specimen: memory CD4+ T cells sorted from blood. The sample's cell subset or site, from its label and the paper: CD45RA-negative fraction. The receptor chain draws on TRBV7-9 and TRBJ1-5; 8 bases in the junction line up with TRBD1. This receptor was taken from a woman under 40 in good health. The base sequence is TGTGCCAGTACCGGGACAGGATTTCCCAATCAGCCCCAGCATTTT. Translation gives CASTGTGFPNQPQHF.